One and the same sample provided the 2 T cell receptor beta chains below, sequenced in a study of PD-1 and CTLA-4 blockade in melanoma (dated by TCRdb to about 2021). The protocol used for the library was the immunoSEQ multiplex PCR assay. The source is immuneACCESS, and TCRdb retained only in-frame sequences with V and J called. Part of the clones is not carried over; for the studies checked, unresolved V genes explain less than half of this, and the remainder is unexplained. The sample data list around 29,000 clones, and about 89% of these were observed just once. Together, the top ten hold around 8.5% of the sample. Sequencing was performed on CD8+ T cells from peripheral blood, taken before anti-PD-1 treatment. These receptors were obtained from a human donor with melanoma.

With respect to this clone: Relative to the germline gene, one junction end is altered; a read error may explain this. This chain connects TRBV11-2 to TRBJ2-1, with 8 bases fitting TRBD1. In germline, CDR1 is SGHAT, CDR2 FQNNGV. This CDR3 has 13 residues. The CDR3 loop reads CASSLVPEGQDLF. The CDR3 DNA follows: TGTGCCAGCAGCTTAGTACCGGAGGGACAGGACCTCTTC. Variable domain in full (rest from reference TRBV11-2 and TRBJ2-1): EAGVAQSPRYKIIEKRQSVAFWCNPISGHATLYWYQQILGQGPKLLIQFQNNGVVDDSQLPKDRFSAERLKGVDSTLKIQPAKLEDSAVYLCASSLVPEGQDLFGPGTRLTVL.

The chain recombines TRBV4-1 with TRBJ1-1, with no clear D. The CDR3 totals 14 residues. Looked up from germline, CDR1 is MGHRA and CDR2 is YSYEKL. V was shortened by 0 bases and J by 0 bases, with 5 bases between the two germline ends. The CDR3 sequence: CASSQERMNTEAFF. DNA for the CDR3: TGCGCCAGCAGCCAAGAAAGGATGAACACTGAAGCTTTCTTT.